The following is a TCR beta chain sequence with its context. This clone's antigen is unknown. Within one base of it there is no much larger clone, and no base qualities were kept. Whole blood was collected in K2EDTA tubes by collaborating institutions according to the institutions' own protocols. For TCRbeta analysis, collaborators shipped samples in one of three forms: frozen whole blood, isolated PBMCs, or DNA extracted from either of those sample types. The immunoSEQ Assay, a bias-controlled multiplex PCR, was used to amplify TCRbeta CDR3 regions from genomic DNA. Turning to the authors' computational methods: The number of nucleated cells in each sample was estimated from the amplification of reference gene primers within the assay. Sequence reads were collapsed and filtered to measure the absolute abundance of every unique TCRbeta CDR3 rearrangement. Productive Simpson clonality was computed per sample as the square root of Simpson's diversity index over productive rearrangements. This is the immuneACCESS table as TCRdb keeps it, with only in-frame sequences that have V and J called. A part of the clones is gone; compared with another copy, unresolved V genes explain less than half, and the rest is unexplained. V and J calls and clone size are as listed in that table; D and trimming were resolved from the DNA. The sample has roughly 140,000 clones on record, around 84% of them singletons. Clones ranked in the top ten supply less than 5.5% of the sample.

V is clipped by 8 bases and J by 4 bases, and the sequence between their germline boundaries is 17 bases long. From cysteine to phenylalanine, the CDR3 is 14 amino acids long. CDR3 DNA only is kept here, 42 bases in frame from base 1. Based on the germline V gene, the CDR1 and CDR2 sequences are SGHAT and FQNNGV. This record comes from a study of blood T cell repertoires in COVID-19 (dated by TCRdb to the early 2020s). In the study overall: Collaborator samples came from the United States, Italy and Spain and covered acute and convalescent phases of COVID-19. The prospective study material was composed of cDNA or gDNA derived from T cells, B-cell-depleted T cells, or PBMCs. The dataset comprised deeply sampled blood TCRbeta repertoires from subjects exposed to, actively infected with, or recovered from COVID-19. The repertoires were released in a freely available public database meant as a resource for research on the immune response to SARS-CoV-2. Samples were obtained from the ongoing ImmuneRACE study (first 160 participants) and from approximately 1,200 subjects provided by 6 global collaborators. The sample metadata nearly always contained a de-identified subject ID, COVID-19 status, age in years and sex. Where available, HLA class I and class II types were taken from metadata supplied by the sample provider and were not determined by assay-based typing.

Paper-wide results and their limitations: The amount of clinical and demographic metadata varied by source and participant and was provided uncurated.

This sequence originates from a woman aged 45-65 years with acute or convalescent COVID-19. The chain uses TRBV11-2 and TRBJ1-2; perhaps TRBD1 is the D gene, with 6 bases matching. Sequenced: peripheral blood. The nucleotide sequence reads TGTGCCAGCTCTCCAGGGGATACCCCCTATGGCTACACCTTC. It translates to CASSPGDTPYGYTF. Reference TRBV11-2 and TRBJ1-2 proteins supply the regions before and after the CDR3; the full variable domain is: EAGVAQSPRYKIIEKRQSVAFWCNPISGHATLYWYQQILGQGPKLLIQFQNNGVVDDSQLPKDRFSAERLKGVDSTLKIQPAKLEDSAVYLCASSPGDTPYGYTFGSGTRLTVV.